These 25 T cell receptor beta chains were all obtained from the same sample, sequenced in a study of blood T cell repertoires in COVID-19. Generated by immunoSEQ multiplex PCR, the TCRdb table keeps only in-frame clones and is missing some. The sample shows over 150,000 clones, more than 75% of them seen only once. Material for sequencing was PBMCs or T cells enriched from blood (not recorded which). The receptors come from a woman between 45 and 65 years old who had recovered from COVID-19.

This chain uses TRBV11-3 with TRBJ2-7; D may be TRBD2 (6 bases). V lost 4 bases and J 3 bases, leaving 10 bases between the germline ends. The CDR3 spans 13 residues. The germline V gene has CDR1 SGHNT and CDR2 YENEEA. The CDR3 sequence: CASSWGEGYEQYF. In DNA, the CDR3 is TGTGCCAGCAGCTGGGGGGAAGGCTACGAGCAGTACTTC.

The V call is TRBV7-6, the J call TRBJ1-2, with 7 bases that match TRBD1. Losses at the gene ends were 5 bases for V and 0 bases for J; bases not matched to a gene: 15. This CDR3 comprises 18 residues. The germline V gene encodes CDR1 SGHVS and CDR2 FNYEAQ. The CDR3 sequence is CASSPQGQSSVTNYGYTF. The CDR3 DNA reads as TGTGCCAGCAGCCCTCAGGGACAGTCGTCTGTGACTAACTATGGCTACACCTTC.

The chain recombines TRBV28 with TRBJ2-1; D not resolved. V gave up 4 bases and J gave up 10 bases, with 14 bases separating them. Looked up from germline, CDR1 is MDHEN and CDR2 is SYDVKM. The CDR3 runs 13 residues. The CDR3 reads CASSSLQVQEQFF. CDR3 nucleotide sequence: TGTGCCAGCAGTTCCCTCCAGGTCCAGGAGCAGTTCTTC.

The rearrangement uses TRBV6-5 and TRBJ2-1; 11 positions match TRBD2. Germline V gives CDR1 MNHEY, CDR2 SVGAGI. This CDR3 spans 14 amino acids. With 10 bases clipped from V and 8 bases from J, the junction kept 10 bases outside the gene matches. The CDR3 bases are TGTGCCACACAAATAGCGGGAGGGCCTTATGAGCAGTTCTTC. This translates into CATQIAGGPYEQFF.

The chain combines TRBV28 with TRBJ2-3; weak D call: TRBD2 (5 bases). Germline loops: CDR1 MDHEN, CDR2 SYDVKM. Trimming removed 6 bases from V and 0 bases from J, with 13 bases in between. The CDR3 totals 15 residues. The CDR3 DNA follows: TGTGCCAGCAGGACGGGGTCGGCTAGCACAGATACGCAGTATTTT. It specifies CASRTGSASTDTQYF.

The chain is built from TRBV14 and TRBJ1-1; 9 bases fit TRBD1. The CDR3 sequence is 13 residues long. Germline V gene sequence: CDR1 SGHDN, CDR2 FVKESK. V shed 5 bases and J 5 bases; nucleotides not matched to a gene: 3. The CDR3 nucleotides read TGTGCCAGCAGCATACAGGGGGCGACTGAAGCTTTCTTT. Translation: CASSIQGATEAFF.

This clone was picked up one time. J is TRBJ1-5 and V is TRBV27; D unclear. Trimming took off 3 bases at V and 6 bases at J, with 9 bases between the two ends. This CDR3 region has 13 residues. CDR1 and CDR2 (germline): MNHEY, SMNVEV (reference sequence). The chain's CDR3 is CASSFKGGQPQHF. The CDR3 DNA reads TGTGCCAGCAGTTTTAAGGGAGGTCAGCCCCAGCATTTT.

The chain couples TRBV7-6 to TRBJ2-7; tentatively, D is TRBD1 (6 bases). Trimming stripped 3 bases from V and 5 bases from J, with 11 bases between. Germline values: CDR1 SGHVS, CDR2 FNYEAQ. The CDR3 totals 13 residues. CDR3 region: CASSLGAFDEQYF. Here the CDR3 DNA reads TGTGCCAGCAGCTTGGGGGCATTCGACGAGCAGTACTTC.

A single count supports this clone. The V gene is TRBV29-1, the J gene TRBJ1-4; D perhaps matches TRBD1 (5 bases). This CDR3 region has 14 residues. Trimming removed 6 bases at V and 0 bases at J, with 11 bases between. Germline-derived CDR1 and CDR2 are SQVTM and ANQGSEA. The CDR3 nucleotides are TGCAGCGTGAGATGGGGCTCAACTAATGAAAAACTGTTTTTT. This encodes CSVRWGSTNEKLFF.

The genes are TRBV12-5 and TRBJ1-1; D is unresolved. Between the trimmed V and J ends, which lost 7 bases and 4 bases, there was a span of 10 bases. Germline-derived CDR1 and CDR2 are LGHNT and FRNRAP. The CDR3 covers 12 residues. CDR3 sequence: CASAVSGTEAFF. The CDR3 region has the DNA TGTGCTAGTGCGGTTTCTGGCACTGAAGCTTTCTTT.

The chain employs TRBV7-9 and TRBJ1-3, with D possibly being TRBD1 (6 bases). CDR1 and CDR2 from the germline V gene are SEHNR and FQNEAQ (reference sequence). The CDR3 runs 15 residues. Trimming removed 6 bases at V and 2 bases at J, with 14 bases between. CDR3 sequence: CASSPRGGAGNTIYF. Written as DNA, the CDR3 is TGTGCCAGCAGTCCCAGGGGTGGAGCTGGAAACACCATATATTTT. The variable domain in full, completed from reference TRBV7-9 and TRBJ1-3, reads DTGVSQNPRHKITKRGQNVTFRCDPISEHNRLYWYRQTLGQGPEFLTYFQNEAQLEKSRLLSDRFSAERPKGSFSTLEIQRTEQGDSAMYLCASSPRGGAGNTIYFGEGSWLTVV.

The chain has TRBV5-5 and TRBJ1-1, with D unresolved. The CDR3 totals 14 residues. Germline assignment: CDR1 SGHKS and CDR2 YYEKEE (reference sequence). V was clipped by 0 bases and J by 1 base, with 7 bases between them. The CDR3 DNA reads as TGTGCCAGCAGCTTGGCGGGGTGGAACACTGAAGCTTTCTTT. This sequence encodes CASSLAGWNTEAFF.

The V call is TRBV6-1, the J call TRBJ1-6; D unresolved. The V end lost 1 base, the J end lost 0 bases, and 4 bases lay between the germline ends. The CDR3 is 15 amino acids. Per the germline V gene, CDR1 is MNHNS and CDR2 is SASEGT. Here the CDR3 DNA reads TGTGCCAGCAGTGAAGGGAGCTCCTATAATTCACCCCTCCACTTT. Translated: CASSEGSSYNSPLHF.

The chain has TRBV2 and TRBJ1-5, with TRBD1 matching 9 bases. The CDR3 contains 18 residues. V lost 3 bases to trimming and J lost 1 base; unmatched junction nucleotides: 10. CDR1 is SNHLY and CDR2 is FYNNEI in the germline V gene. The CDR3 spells CASSDHRDRVGSNQPQHF. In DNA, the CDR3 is TGTGCCAGCAGTGATCATCGGGACAGGGTAGGGAGCAATCAGCCCCAGCATTTT. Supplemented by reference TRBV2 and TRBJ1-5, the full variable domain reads EPEVTQTPSHQVTQMGQEVILRCVPISNHLYFYWYRQILGQKVEFLVSFYNNEISEKSEIFDDQFSVERPDGSNFTLKIRSTKLEDSAMYFCASSDHRDRVGSNQPQHFGDGTRLSIL.

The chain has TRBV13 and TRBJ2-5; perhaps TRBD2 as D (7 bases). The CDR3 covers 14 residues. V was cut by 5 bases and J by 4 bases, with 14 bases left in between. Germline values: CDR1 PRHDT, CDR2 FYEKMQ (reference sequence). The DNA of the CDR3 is TGTGCCAGCAGCGAAGGGGGGGGTTCAGAGACCCAGTACTTC. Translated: CASSEGGGSETQYF.

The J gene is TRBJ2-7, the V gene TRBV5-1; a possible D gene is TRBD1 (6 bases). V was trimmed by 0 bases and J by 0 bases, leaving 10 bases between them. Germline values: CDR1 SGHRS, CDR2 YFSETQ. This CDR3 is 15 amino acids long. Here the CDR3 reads CASSLVIQGSYEQYF. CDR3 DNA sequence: TGCGCCAGCAGCTTGGTTATACAGGGCTCCTACGAGCAGTACTTC.

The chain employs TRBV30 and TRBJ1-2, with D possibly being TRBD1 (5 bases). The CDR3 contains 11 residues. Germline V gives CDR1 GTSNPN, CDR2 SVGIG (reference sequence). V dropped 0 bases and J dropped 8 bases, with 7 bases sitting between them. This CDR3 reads CAWSVRGGYTF. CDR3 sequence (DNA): TGTGCCTGGAGTGTAAGGGGAGGCTACACCTTC. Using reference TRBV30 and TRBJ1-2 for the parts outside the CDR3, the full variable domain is SQTIHQWPATLVQPVGSPLSLECTVEGTSNPNLYWYRQAAGRGLQLLFYSVGIGQISSEVPQNLSASRPQDRQFILSSKKLLLSDSGFYLCAWSVRGGYTFGSGTRLTVV.

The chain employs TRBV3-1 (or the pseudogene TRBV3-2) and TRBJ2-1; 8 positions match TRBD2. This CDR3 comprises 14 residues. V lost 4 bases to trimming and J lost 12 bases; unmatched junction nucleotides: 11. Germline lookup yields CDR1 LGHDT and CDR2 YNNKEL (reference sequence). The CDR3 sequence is CASSPIHSGVGQFF. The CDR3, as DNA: TGTGCCAGCAGCCCGATTCATAGCGGGGTCGGGCAGTTCTTC.

The CDR3 loop is CASGLYPDYGYTF. The CDR3 DNA sequence: TGTGCCAGCGGTCTATACCCCGACTATGGCTACACCTTC. The rearrangement uses TRBV6-5 and TRBJ1-2, with D hard to call. The CDR3 is 13 residues long. V was clipped by 8 bases and J by 3 bases, with 13 bases between them. Per the germline V gene, CDR1 is MNHEY and CDR2 is SVGAGI.

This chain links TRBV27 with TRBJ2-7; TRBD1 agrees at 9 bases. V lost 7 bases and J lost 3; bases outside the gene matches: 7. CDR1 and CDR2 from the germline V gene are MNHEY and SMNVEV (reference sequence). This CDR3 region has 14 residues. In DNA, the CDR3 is TGTGCCAGCAAACCGGGACAGGGCCACTACGAGCAGTACTTC. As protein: CASKPGQGHYEQYF.

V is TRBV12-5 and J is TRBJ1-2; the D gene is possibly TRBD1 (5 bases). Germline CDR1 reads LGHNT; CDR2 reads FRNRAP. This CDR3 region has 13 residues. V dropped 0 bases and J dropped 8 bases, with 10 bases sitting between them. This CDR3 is CASGLVLEGGYTF. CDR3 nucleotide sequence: TGTGCTAGTGGTTTGGTACTGGAGGGGGGCTACACCTTC.

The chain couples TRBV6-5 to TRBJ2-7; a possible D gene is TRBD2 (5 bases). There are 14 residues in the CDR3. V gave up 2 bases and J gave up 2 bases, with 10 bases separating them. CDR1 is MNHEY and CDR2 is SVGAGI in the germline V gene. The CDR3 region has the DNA TGTGCCAGCAGTTACGGCAGCGGAGCCTACGAGCAGTACTTC. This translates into CASSYGSGAYEQYF.

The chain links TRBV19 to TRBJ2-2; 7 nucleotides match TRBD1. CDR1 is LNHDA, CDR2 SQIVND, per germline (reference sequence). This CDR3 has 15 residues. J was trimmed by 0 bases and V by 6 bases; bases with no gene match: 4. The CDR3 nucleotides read TGTGCCAGTAGGATGACAGGGCCGAACACCGGGGAGCTGTTTTTT. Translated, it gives CASRMTGPNTGELFF.

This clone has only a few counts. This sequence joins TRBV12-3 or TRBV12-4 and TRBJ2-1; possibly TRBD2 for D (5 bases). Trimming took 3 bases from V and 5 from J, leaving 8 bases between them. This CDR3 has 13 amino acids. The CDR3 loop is CASSFSGNNEQFF. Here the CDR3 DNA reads TGTGCCAGCAGTTTCTCGGGAAACAATGAGCAGTTCTTC.

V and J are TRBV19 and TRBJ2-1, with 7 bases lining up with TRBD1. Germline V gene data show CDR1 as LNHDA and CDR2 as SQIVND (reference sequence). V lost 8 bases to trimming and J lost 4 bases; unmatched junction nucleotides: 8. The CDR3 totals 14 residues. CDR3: CASAKDREYNEQFF. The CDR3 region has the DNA TGTGCCAGTGCGAAAGACAGGGAATACAATGAGCAGTTCTTC.